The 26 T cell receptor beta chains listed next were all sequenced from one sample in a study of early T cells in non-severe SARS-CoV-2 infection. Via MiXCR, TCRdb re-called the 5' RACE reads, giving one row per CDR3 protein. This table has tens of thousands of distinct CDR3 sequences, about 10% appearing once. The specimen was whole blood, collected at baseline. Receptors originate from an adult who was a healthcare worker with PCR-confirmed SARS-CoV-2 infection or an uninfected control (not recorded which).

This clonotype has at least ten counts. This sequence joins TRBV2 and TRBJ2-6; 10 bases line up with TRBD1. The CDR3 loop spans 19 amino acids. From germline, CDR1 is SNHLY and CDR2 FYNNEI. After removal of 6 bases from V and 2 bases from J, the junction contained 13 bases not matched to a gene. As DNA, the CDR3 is TGTGCCAGCAGAGACCGGCCTGGGGACAGGGGAACTGGGGCCAACGTCCTGACTTTC. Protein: CASRDRPGDRGTGANVLTF.

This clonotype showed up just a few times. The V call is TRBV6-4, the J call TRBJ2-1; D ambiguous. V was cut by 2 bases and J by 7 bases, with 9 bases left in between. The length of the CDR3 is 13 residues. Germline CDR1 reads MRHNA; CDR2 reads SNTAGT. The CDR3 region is CASSDGRENEQFF. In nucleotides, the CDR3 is TGTGCCAGCAGTGACGGTAGGGAAAATGAGCAGTTCTTC.

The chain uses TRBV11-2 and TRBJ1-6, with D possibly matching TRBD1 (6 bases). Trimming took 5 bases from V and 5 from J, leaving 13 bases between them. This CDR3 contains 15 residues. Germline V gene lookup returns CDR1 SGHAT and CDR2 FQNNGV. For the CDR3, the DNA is TGTGCCAGCAGCCTCACAGGACAGAATAATTCACCCCTCCACTTT. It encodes CASSLTGQNNSPLHF.

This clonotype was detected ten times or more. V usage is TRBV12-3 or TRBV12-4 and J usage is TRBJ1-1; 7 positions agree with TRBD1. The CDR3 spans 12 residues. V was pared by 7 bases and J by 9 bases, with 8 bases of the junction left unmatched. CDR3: CASTLTGAKAFF. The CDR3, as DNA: TGTGCCAGCACCCTAACAGGGGCCAAAGCTTTCTTT.

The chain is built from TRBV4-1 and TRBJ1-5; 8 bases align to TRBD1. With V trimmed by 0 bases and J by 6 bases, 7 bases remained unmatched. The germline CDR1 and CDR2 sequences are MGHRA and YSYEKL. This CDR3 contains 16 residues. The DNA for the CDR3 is TGCGCCAGCAGCCAAGAGAAGGTACAGGGGGTTCAGCCCCAGCATTTT. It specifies CASSQEKVQGVQPQHF.

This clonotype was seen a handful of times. DNA of the CDR3: TGTGCCAGCAGAGACAGGAGGATAGAGACCCAGTACTTC. Its translation: CASRDRRIETQYF. The chain links TRBV6-6 to TRBJ2-5, with D maybe TRBD1 (6 bases). Trimming took off 6 bases at V and 4 bases at J, with 12 bases between the two ends. Per germline, CDR1 MNHNY and CDR2 SVGAGI (reference sequence). CDR3 length equals 13 residues.

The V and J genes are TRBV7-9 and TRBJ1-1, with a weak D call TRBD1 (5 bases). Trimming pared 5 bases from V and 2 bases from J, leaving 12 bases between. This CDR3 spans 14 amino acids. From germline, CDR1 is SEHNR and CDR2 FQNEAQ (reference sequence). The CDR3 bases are TGTGCCAGCAGCCTTGGGGCCAGCAACACTGAAGCTTTCTTT. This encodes CASSLGASNTEAFF.

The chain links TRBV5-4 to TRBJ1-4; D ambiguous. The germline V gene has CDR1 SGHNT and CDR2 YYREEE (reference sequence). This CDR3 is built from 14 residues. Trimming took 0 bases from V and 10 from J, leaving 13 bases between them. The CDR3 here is CASSLEDGDGKLFF. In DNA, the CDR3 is TGTGCCAGCAGCTTGGAGGACGGCGACGGAAAACTGTTTTTT. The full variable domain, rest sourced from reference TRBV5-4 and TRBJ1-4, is ETGVTQSPTHLIKTRGQQVTLRCSSQSGHNTVSWYQQALGQGPQFIFQYYREEENGRGNFPPRFSGLQFPNYSSELNVNALELDDSALYLCASSLEDGDGKLFFGSGTQLSVL.

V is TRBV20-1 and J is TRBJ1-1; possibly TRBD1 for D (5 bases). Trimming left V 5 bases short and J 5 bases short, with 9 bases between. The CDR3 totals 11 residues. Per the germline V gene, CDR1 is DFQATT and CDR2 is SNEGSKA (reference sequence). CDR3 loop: CSASRETEAFF. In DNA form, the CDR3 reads TGCAGTGCTTCCAGGGAAACTGAAGCTTTCTTT.

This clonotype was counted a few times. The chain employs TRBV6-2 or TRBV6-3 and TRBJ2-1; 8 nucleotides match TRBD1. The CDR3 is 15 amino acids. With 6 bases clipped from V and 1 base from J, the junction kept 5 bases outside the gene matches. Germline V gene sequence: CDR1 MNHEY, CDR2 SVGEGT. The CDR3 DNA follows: TGTGCCAGCAGCCCACGACAGGGGTCCTACAATGAGCAGTTCTTC. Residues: CASSPRQGSYNEQFF.

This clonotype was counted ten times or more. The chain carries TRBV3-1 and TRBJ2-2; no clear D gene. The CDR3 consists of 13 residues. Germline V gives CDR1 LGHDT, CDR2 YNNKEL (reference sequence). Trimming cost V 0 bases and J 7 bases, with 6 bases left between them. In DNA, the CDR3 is TGTGCCAGCAGCCAAGAACCCGGCGGGGAGCTGTTTTTT. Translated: CASSQEPGGELFF.

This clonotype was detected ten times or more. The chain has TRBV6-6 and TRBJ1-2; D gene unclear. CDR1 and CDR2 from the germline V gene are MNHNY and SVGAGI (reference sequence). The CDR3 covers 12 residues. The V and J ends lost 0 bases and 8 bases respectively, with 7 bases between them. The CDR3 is CASSYSQGGYTF. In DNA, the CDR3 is TGTGCCAGCAGTTACTCCCAAGGGGGCTACACCTTC.

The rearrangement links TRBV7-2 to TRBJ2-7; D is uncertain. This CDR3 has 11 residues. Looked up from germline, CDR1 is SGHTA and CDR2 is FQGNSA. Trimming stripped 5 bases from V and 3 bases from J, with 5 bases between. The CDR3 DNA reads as TGTGCCAGCAGCCGCCACTACGAGCAGTACTTC. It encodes CASSRHYEQYF.

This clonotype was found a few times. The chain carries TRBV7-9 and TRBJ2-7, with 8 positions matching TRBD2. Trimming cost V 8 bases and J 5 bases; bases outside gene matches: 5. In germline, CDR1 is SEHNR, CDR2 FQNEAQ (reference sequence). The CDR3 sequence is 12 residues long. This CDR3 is CASAGRGNEQYF. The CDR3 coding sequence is TGTGCCAGCGCCGGGAGGGGCAACGAGCAGTACTTC.

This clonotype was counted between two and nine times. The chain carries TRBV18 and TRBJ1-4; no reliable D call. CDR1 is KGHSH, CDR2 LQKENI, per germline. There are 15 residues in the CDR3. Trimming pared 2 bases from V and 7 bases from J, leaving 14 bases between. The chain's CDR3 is CASSPSPSPPEKLFF. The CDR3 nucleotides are TGTGCCAGCTCACCATCGCCGAGTCCCCCTGAAAAACTGTTTTTT.

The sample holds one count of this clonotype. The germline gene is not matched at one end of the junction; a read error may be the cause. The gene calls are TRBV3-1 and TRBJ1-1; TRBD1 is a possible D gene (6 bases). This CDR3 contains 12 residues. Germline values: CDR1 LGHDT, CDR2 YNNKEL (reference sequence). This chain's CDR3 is CANSHRVTEAFF. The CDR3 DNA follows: TGTGCCAACAGCCACAGGGTGACTGAAGCTTTCTTT.

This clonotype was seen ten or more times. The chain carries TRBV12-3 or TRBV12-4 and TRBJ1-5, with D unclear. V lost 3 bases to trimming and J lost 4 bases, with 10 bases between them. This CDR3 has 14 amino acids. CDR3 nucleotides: TGTGCCAGCAGTTTTAGGACCGCGAATCAGCCCCAGCATTTT. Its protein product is CASSFRTANQPQHF.

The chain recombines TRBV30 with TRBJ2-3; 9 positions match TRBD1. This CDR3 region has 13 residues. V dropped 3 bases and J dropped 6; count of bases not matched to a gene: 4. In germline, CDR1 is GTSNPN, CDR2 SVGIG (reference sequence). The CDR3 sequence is CAWSEQGADTQYF. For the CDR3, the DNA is TGTGCCTGGAGCGAACAGGGGGCGGATACGCAGTATTTT. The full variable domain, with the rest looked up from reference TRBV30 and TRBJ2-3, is SQTIHQWPATLVQPVGSPLSLECTVEGTSNPNLYWYRQAAGRGLQLLFYSVGIGQISSEVPQNLSASRPQDRQFILSSKKLLLSDSGFYLCAWSEQGADTQYFGPGTRLTVL.

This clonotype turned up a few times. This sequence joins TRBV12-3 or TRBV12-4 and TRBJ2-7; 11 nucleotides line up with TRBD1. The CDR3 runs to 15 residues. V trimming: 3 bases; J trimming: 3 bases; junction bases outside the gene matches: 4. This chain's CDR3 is CASSLLGTGGYEQYF. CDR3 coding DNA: TGTGCCAGCAGTTTGCTCGGGACAGGGGGCTACGAGCAGTACTTC.

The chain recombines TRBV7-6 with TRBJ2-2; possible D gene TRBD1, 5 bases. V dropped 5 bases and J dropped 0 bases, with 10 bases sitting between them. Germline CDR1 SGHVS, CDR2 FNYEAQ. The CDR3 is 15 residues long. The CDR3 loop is CASSPDNANTGELFF. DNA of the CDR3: TGTGCCAGCAGCCCGGACAACGCGAACACCGGGGAGCTGTTTTTT.

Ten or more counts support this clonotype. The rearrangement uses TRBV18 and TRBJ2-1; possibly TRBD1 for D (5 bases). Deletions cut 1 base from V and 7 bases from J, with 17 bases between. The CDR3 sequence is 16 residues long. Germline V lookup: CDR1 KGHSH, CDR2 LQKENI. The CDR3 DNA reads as TGTGCCAGCTCACCACGAAGCATCCCCTCAGGGAATGAGCAGTTCTTC. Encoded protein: CASSPRSIPSGNEQFF.

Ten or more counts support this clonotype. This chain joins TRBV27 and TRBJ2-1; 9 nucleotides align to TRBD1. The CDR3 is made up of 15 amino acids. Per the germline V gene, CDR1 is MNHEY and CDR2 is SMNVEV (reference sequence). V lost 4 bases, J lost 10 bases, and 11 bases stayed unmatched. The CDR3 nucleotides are TGTGCCAGCAGTTGGGGGGGACAGGGAATTAGGGAGCAGTTCTTC. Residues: CASSWGGQGIREQFF.

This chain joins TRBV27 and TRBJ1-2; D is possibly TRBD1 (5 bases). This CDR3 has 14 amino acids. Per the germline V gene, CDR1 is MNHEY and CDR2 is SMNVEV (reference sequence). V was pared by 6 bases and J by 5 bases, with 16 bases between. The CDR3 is CASRPSTELYGYTF. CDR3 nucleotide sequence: TGTGCCAGCAGGCCGTCGACAGAATTATATGGCTACACCTTC.

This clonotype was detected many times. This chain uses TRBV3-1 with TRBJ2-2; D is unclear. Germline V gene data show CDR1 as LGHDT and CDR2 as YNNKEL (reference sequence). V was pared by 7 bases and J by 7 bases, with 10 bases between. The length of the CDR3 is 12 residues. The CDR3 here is CASITVSGELFF. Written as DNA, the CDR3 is TGTGCCAGCATCACAGTAAGCGGGGAGCTGTTTTTT. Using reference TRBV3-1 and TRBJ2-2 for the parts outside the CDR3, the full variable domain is DTAVSQTPKYLVTQMGNDKSIKCEQNLGHDTMYWYKQDSKKFLKIMFSYNNKELIINETVPNRFSPKSPDKAHLNLHINSLELGDSAVYFCASITVSGELFFGEGSRLTVL.

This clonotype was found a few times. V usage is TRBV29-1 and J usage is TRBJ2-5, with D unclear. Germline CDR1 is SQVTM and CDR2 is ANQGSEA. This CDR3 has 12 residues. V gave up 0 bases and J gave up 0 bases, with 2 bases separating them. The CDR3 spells CSVEEHQETQYF. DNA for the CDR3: TGCAGCGTTGAAGAGCACCAAGAGACCCAGTACTTC.

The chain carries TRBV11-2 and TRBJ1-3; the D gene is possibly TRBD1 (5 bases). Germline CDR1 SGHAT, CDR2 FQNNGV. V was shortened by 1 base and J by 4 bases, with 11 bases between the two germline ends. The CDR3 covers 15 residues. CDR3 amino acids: CASSLVPGHGNTIYF. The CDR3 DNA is TGTGCCAGCAGCTTAGTTCCGGGGCACGGAAACACCATATATTTT.